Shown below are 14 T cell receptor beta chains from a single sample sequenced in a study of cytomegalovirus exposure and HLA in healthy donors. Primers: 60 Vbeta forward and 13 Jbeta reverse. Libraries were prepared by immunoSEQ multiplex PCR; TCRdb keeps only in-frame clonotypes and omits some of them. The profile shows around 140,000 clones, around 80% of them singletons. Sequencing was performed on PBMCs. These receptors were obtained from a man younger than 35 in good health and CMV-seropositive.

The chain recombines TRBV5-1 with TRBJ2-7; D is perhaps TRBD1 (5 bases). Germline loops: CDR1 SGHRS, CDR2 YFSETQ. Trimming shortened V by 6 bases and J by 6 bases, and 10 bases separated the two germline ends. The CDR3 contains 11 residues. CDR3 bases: TGCGCCAGCAACGTCAGGGTCGAGCAGTACTTC. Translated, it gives CASNVRVEQYF.

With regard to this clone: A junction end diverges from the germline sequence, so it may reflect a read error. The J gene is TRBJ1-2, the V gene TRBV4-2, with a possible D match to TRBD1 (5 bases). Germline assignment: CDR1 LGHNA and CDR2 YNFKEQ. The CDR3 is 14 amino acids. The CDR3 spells CASSEEGALYGYTF. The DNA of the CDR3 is TGTGCCAGCAGCGAAGAAGGGGCCCTCTATGGCTACACCTTC.

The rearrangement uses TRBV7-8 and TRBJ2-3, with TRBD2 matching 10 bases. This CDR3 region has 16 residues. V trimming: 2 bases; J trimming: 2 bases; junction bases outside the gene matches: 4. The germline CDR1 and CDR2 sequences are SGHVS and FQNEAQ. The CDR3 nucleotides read TGTGCCAGCAGCTTACTACTAGCGGGACCCACAGATACGCAGTATTTT. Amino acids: CASSLLLAGPTDTQYF.

The DNA of the CDR3 is TGTGCCAGCAGCCGACTTACTAGTGCAATCTTACAAGAGACCCAGTACTTC. Its protein is CASSRLTSAILQETQYF. V gene TRBV2 combines with J gene TRBJ2-5; perhaps TRBD2 as D (5 bases). The length of the CDR3 is 17 residues. Germline assignment: CDR1 SNHLY and CDR2 FYNNEI. The germline V and J ends were trimmed by 6 bases and 2 bases, with 22 bases remaining between them.

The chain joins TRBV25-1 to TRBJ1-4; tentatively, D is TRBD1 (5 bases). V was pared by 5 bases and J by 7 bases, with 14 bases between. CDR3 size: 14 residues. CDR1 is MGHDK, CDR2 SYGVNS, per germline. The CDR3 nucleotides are TGTGCCAGCAGTAAAAGGCAGGGAGGTGAAAAACTGTTTTTT. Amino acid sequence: CASSKRQGGEKLFF.

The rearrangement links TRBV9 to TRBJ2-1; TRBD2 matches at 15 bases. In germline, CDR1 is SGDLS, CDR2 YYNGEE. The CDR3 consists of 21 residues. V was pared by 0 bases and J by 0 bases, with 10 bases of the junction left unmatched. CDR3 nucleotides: TGTGCCAGCAGCGTAGGGGTTATAGGGACTAGCGGGGGGAGCTCCTACAATGAGCAGTTCTTC. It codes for CASSVGVIGTSGGSSYNEQFF.

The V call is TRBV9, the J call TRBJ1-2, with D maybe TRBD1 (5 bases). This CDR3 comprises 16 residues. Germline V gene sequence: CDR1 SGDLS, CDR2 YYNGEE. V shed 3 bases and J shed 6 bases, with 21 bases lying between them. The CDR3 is CASSETGTEGPNGYTF. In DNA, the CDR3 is TGTGCCAGCAGCGAAACCGGGACGGAGGGCCCAAATGGCTACACCTTC.

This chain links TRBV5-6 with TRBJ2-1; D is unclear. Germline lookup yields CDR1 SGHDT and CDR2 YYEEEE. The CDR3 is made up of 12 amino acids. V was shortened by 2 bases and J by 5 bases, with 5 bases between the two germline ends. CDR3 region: CASSFLDNEQFF. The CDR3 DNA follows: TGTGCCAGCAGCTTCCTAGACAATGAGCAGTTCTTC.

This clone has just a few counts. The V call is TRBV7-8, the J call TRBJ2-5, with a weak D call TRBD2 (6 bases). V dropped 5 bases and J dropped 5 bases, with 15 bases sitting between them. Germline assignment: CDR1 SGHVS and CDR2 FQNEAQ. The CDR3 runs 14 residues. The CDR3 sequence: CASSLGGAHETQYF. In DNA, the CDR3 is TGTGCCAGCAGCCTTGGAGGGGCTCATGAGACCCAGTACTTC.

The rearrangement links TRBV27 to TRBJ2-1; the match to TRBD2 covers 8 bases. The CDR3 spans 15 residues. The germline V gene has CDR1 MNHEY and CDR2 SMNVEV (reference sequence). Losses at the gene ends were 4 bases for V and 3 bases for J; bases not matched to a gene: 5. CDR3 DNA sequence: TGTGCCAGCAGTTCCCGGACTAGCAGCTACAATGAGCAGTTCTTC. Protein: CASSSRTSSYNEQFF.

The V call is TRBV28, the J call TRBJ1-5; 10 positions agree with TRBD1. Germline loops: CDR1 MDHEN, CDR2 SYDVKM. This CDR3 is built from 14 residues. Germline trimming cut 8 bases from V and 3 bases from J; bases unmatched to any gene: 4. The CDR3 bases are TGTGCCAGCCGGGACAGGGGCTACAATCAGCCCCAGCATTTT. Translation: CASRDRGYNQPQHF.

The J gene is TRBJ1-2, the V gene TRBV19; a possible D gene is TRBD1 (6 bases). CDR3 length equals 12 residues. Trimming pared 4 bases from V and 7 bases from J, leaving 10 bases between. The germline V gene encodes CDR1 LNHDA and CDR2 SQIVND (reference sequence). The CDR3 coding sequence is TGTGCCAGTAGTAATTCCAGGGGTGGCTACACCTTC. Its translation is CASSNSRGGYTF.

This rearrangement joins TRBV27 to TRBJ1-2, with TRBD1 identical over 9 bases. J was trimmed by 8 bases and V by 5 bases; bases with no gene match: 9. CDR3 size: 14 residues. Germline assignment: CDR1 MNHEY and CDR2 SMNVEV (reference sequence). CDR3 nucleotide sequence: TGTGCCAGCAGTGCCCTACAGGGGGCGGGCGGCTACACCTTC. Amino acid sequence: CASSALQGAGGYTF.

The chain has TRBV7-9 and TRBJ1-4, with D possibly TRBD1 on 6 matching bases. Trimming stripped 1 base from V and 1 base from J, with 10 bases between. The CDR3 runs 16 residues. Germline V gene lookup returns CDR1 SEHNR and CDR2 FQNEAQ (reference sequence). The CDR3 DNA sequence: TGTGCCAGCAGCTTAGGAACAGGGAAAACTAATGAAAAACTGTTTTTT. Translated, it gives CASSLGTGKTNEKLFF.